One and the same sample provided the 29 T cell receptor beta chains below, sequenced in a study of graft-versus-host responses after intestinal transplantation. Assay used: immunoSEQ multiplex PCR; TCRdb lists only in-frame clones, some missing. The sample lists about 100,000 clones; more than 75% were seen once. No antigen has been assigned to these receptors. Sample: unstimulated CD4+ T cells sorted from spleen or lymph node cells, taken before transplant. These receptors originate from a human donor who was the organ donor for an intestinal transplant.

V is TRBV28 and J is TRBJ2-5; D gene unclear. Germline values: CDR1 MDHEN, CDR2 SYDVKM. V lost 5 bases, J lost 1 base, and 11 bases lay in between. The CDR3 has 14 amino acids. The CDR3 bases are TGTGCCAGCAGTCCGGACGGTCCCCAAGAGACCCAGTACTTC. Its translation: CASSPDGPQETQYF.

This chain uses TRBV27 with TRBJ2-7; 14 bases align to TRBD2. The CDR3 contains 18 residues. After removal of 1 base from V and 0 bases from J, the junction contained 5 bases not matched to a gene. Per the germline V gene, CDR1 is MNHEY and CDR2 is SMNVEV (reference sequence). The CDR3 spells CASSLLWTSGGRSYEQYF. DNA for the CDR3: TGTGCCAGCAGTTTATTGTGGACTAGCGGGGGGCGCTCCTACGAGCAGTACTTC.

This clone showed up just once. The chain joins TRBV13 to TRBJ2-7; 10 bases fit TRBD1. The CDR3 runs to 16 residues. V dropped 5 bases and J dropped 2; count of bases not matched to a gene: 9. In germline, CDR1 is PRHDT, CDR2 FYEKMQ (reference sequence). This chain's CDR3 is CASSPRRGQGTYEQYF. The CDR3 DNA reads TGTGCCAGCAGCCCAAGGCGGGGACAGGGGACCTACGAGCAGTACTTC.

The CDR3 loop reads CASSAGSYNSPLHF. The CDR3 bases are TGTGCCAGCTCGGCGGGGTCCTATAATTCACCCCTCCACTTT. The chain joins TRBV27 to TRBJ1-6; D remains unclear. This CDR3 is 14 amino acids long. Deletions cut 8 bases from V and 1 base from J, with 9 bases between. Per germline, CDR1 MNHEY and CDR2 SMNVEV (reference sequence).

The rearrangement links TRBV2 to TRBJ1-1; D not certain. Germline loops: CDR1 SNHLY, CDR2 FYNNEI. The CDR3 spans 13 residues. V was cut by 7 bases and J by 4 bases, with 13 bases left in between. The CDR3 loop is CASIWREGTEAFF. Written as DNA, the CDR3 is TGTGCCAGCATTTGGAGGGAGGGCACTGAAGCTTTCTTT.

The sample holds one count of this clone. The rearrangement uses TRBV2 and TRBJ2-2, with 8 bases matching TRBD2. CDR1 is SNHLY, CDR2 FYNNEI, per germline. This CDR3 is 15 amino acids long. V shed 3 bases, J shed 5 bases, and the junction held 5 bases outside the gene matches. The CDR3, as DNA: TGTGCCAGCAGTGAGGCACTAGCGGTGACCGGGGAGCTGTTTTTT. It encodes CASSEALAVTGELFF.

J is TRBJ2-3 and V is TRBV5-6; D might be TRBD1 or TRBD2, each matching 5 bases. The germline V and J ends were trimmed by 3 bases and 7 bases, with 6 bases remaining between them. This CDR3 contains 11 residues. Looked up from germline, CDR1 is SGHDT and CDR2 is YYEEEE. The DNA of the CDR3 is TGTGCCAGCAGCTCGGGGCATACGCAGTATTTT. It encodes CASSSGHTQYF.

The chain carries TRBV7-6 and TRBJ2-7; D may be TRBD1 (5 bases). Germline V gene sequence: CDR1 SGHVS, CDR2 FNYEAQ. The CDR3 spans 14 residues. Between the trimmed V and J ends, which lost 3 bases and 3 bases, there was a span of 12 bases. In nucleotides, the CDR3 is TGTGCCAGCAGCTTTGGTTTGGGGCTCTACGAGCAGTACTTC. Amino acids: CASSFGLGLYEQYF.

This chain joins TRBV4-1 and TRBJ2-6; D is possibly TRBD2 (6 bases). Trimming shortened V by 4 bases and J by 0 bases, and 19 bases separated the two germline ends. The CDR3 extends over 19 amino acids. CDR1 is MGHRA and CDR2 is YSYEKL in the germline V gene. The CDR3 reads CASSLDAGLTFSGANVLTF. The CDR3, as DNA: TGCGCCAGCAGCCTTGATGCTGGACTAACCTTCTCTGGGGCCAACGTCCTGACTTTC.

This chain joins TRBV10-1 and TRBJ2-3; no definite D call. CDR1 is WNHNN and CDR2 is SYGVQD in the germline V gene (reference sequence). The CDR3 spans 15 residues. Trimming removed 0 bases at V and 6 bases at J, with 13 bases between. The CDR3 loop reads CASSESMAVGDTQYF. The CDR3, as DNA: TGCGCCAGCAGTGAGTCGATGGCAGTCGGGGATACGCAGTATTTT.

The chain is built from TRBV6-1 and TRBJ1-2, with D possibly matching TRBD1 (6 bases). The CDR3 extends over 14 amino acids. Germline lookup yields CDR1 MNHNS and CDR2 SASEGT. The V and J ends lost 6 bases and 2 bases respectively, with 13 bases between them. The CDR3 bases are TGTGCCAGCAGCCGGACAGTTCTAAACTATGGCTACACCTTC. This codes for CASSRTVLNYGYTF.

The chain links TRBV18 to TRBJ1-1, with a tentative D call TRBD1 (6 bases). CDR1 is KGHSH and CDR2 is LQKENI in the germline V gene. There are 15 residues in the CDR3. Trimming pared 4 bases from V and 3 bases from J, leaving 15 bases between. The CDR3 DNA reads TGTGCCAGCTCACGCCCACTGGCAGGGGACACTGAAGCTTTCTTT. Its protein product is CASSRPLAGDTEAFF.

The J gene is TRBJ1-1, the V gene TRBV5-6; D possibly corresponds to TRBD1 (5 bases). This CDR3 is 16 amino acids long. Trimming took 4 bases from V and 0 from J, leaving 16 bases between them. Germline-derived CDR1 and CDR2 are SGHDT and YYEEEE. The CDR3 region is CASSPPTRVMNTEAFF. The DNA of the CDR3 is TGTGCCAGCAGCCCCCCTACCAGGGTAATGAACACTGAAGCTTTCTTT.

V is TRBV9 and J is TRBJ2-1; 9 bases are a match to TRBD2. The CDR3 consists of 15 residues. The J segment lost 6 bases and the V segment lost 2 bases, leaving 6 bases of the junction unmatched. CDR1 is SGDLS and CDR2 is YYNGEE in the germline V gene. Here the CDR3 reads CASSVSGTSLNEQFF. CDR3 bases: TGTGCCAGCAGCGTCTCCGGGACTAGCCTCAATGAGCAGTTCTTC.

V is TRBV4-1 and J is TRBJ2-7; D is undetermined. CDR3 length: 15 residues. The germline V and J ends were trimmed by 1 base and 4 bases, with 14 bases remaining between them. Germline values: CDR1 MGHRA, CDR2 YSYEKL. The chain's CDR3 is CASSQVYGFRYEQYF. In DNA, the CDR3 is TGCGCCAGCAGCCAAGTATATGGCTTCCGATACGAGCAGTACTTC.

The genes are TRBV28 and TRBJ2-5; possible D gene TRBD2, 6 bases. Germline-derived CDR1 and CDR2 are MDHEN and SYDVKM. This CDR3 region has 13 residues. The V gene lost 2 bases and the J gene lost 5 bases, with 9 bases spanning the gap. CDR3 residues: CASSLAGWETQYF. DNA of the CDR3: TGTGCCAGCAGTTTAGCGGGATGGGAGACCCAGTACTTC.

V gene TRBV27 combines with J gene TRBJ1-5; D is perhaps TRBD1 (6 bases). Germline assignment: CDR1 MNHEY and CDR2 SMNVEV (reference sequence). This CDR3 is built from 16 residues. V was trimmed by 3 bases and J by 5 bases, leaving 17 bases between them. CDR3 DNA: TGTGCCAGCAGTTTGTCACAGGGTTTCCAGGATCAGCCCCAGCATTTT. This translates into CASSLSQGFQDQPQHF.

The chain uses TRBV4-2 and TRBJ2-7; 8 positions agree with TRBD2. The CDR3 runs to 17 residues. Germline values: CDR1 LGHNA, CDR2 YNFKEQ. Unmatched junction bases numbered 14, after V lost 0 bases and J lost 7 bases. CDR3 in DNA: TGTGCCAGCAGCCAAGAGGTGAGCGGGGGCCGGCCTTGGGAGCAGTACTTC. This translates into CASSQEVSGGRPWEQYF.

The chain combines TRBV28 with TRBJ1-3; D gene uncertain. The CDR3 extends over 17 amino acids. Germline V lookup: CDR1 MDHEN, CDR2 SYDVKM. Trimming removed 6 bases at V and 0 bases at J, with 18 bases between. Here the CDR3 reads CASRSVVTPLSGNTIYF. The CDR3 DNA sequence: TGTGCCAGCAGATCCGTTGTAACTCCTCTCTCTGGAAACACCATATATTTT.

The rearrangement joins TRBV7-2 to TRBJ1-3, with 7 positions matching TRBD1. The germline CDR1 and CDR2 sequences are SGHTA and FQGNSA. V shed 5 bases and J 4 bases; nucleotides not matched to a gene: 8. The CDR3 spans 15 residues. CDR3 bases: TGTGCCAGCAGCGCCGCCGGGACAGCCGGAAACACCATATATTTT. Its protein product is CASSAAGTAGNTIYF.

The V call is TRBV6-4, the J call TRBJ1-1; 10 bases map to TRBD1. J gave up 1 base and V 8 bases, and 13 bases lay outside the gene matches. The CDR3 length is 17 residues. Per the germline V gene, CDR1 is MRHNA and CDR2 is SNTAGT. The CDR3 sequence is CASLGFGTGVWNTEAFF. The CDR3 nucleotides read TGTGCCAGCCTTGGGTTCGGGACAGGGGTATGGAACACTGAAGCTTTCTTT.

This chain connects TRBV30 to TRBJ1-5; D is possibly TRBD1 (5 bases). The CDR3 runs to 13 residues. CDR1 GTSNPN and CDR2 SVGIG come from the germline V gene (reference sequence). The V end was cut by 3 bases, the J end by 7 bases, with 13 bases between. In DNA form, the CDR3 reads TGTGCCTGGAGCAGGGATGCCGGGCAGCCCCAGCATTTT. Translating gives CAWSRDAGQPQHF.

This chain links TRBV9 with TRBJ2-5; D is perhaps TRBD1 (5 bases). The CDR3 is 16 residues long. The germline V gene has CDR1 SGDLS and CDR2 YYNGEE. Trimming cost V 0 bases and J 4 bases, with 16 bases left between them. The CDR3 region is CASSVEAGMVGETQYF. DNA of the CDR3: TGTGCCAGCAGCGTAGAAGCAGGGATGGTCGGAGAGACCCAGTACTTC.

This clone was counted once. The V call is TRBV11-3, the J call TRBJ2-5, with D uncertain. The CDR3 is 13 amino acids. CDR1 and CDR2 from the germline V gene are SGHNT and YENEEA. The V end lost 4 bases, the J end lost 7 bases, and 13 bases lay between the germline ends. The CDR3 DNA reads TGTGCCAGCAGCTCAACCCCGGGTGGGACCCAGTACTTC. It translates to CASSSTPGGTQYF.

The CDR3 DNA reads as TGTGCCAGCAGCTTACGGGGGGGTGAGCAGTTCTTC. Translated, it gives CASSLRGGEQFF. The chain has TRBV11-3 and TRBJ2-1; 8 bases match TRBD2. This CDR3 has 12 amino acids. V lost 2 bases to trimming and J lost 9 bases; unmatched junction nucleotides: 0. Germline lookup yields CDR1 SGHNT and CDR2 YENEEA.

DNA of the CDR3: TGTGCAAGTCGCGGGAGGGGCAGCATTAGCAATCAGCCCCAGCATTTT. The encoded protein is CASRGRGSISNQPQHF. V and J are TRBV12-2 and TRBJ1-5. TRBV12-2 is a listed pseudogene. The CDR3 has 16 residues.

The chain joins TRBV27 to TRBJ1-6; no definite D call. CDR1 and CDR2 (germline): MNHEY, SMNVEV (reference sequence). CDR3 size: 17 residues. Trimming removed 3 bases at V and 7 bases at J, with 19 bases between. The chain's CDR3 is CASSFSVAVGGNSPLHF. CDR3 bases: TGTGCCAGCAGTTTTAGCGTGGCGGTCGGAGGGAATTCACCCCTCCACTTT.

The V gene is TRBV4-1, the J gene TRBJ2-3; a possible D gene is TRBD1 (6 bases). Trimming removed 2 bases from V and 8 bases from J, with 17 bases in between. Germline V CDR1 and CDR2: MGHRA, YSYEKL. This CDR3 comprises 15 residues. The CDR3 protein is CASSQKQGNPGTQYF. CDR3 nucleotides: TGCGCCAGCAGCCAAAAACAGGGAAACCCGGGTACGCAGTATTTT.

Here the CDR3 reads CASSQAKGASGSNQPQHF. As DNA, the CDR3 is TGCGCCAGCAGCCAGGCCAAGGGGGCGTCTGGTAGCAATCAGCCCCAGCATTTT. V is TRBV4-1 and J is TRBJ1-5; 7 positions match TRBD1. Trimming cost V 3 bases and J 0 bases; bases outside gene matches: 11. Per germline, CDR1 MGHRA and CDR2 YSYEKL. The CDR3 extends over 18 amino acids.